Here is one TCR beta chain with its context. No antigen is known for it. This specimen belongs to a study of identifying expanded T cells in peripheral blood. Study-level findings and limits: Technical replicates showed about 1.1 changed clones; approximately two weeks around 15; four weeks 19. Across healthy donors, higher total template counts meant significantly greater roughly two-week count variance.

Measured with immunoSEQ multiplex PCR; TCRdb has only the in-frame clones, and not every one. Of 100,000 or so clones listed, around 90% are singletons. During the collection period, no donor immune events like infections were recorded. With 2 bases clipped from V and 6 bases from J, the junction kept 5 bases outside the gene matches. This CDR3 comprises 16 residues. CDR1 SGHAT and CDR2 FQNNGV come from the germline V gene. The sequenced sample consisted of blood. The source is a person aged 18 to 70 in good health. The chain uses TRBV11-2 and TRBJ2-3; the match to TRBD2 covers 13 bases. DNA of the CDR3: TGTGCCAGCAGCTTAATAACTAGCGGGGGGGAGGATACGCAGTATTTT. Amino acid sequence: CASSLITSGGEDTQYF.